The 5 T cell receptor beta chains below all came from one sample that was sequenced in a study of blood T cell repertoires in COVID-19. Method: immunoSEQ multiplex PCR; TCRdb's copy keeps in-frame clones and lacks some. Among 60,000 to 70,000 clones listed, 70% to 90% were seen once. Sequencing input: peripheral blood. The source is a man in his fifties or sixties with acute or convalescent COVID-19.

This chain connects TRBV15 to TRBJ1-2; D not resolved. The CDR3 extends over 17 amino acids. Germline CDR1 LNHNV, CDR2 YYDKDF (reference sequence). Trimming took 3 bases from V and 7 from J, leaving 24 bases between them. Here the CDR3 DNA reads TGTGCCACCAGCAGGGATGGTCGGGAGGTGCCGGCGATTGGCTACACCTTC. It is translated as CATSRDGREVPAIGYTF.

The chain links TRBV7-8 to TRBJ1-6; D is perhaps TRBD1 (5 bases). Germline V lookup: CDR1 SGHVS, CDR2 FQNEAQ. The V end was cut by 4 bases, the J end by 8 bases, with 12 bases between. The CDR3 contains 14 residues. CDR3 in amino acids: CASSSGREDSPLHF. DNA for the CDR3: TGTGCCAGCAGCTCCGGCAGGGAGGATTCACCCCTCCACTTT.

The chain uses TRBV5-1 and TRBJ2-7; 7 bases agree with TRBD1. CDR3 length: 14 amino acids. V shed 7 bases, J shed 2 bases, and the junction held 9 bases outside the gene matches. Germline V CDR1 and CDR2: SGHRS, YFSETQ. CDR3 sequence: CASGTGADTYEQYF. CDR3 nucleotide sequence: TGCGCCAGCGGTACAGGGGCAGACACCTACGAGCAGTACTTC.

The chain links TRBV18 to TRBJ1-4, with D possibly TRBD1 on 5 matching bases. Trimming pared 2 bases from V and 6 bases from J, leaving 10 bases between. Germline V gene data show CDR1 as KGHSH and CDR2 as LQKENI. This CDR3 has 14 residues. CDR3 sequence reads: CASSPTGPHEKLFF. The CDR3 coding sequence is TGTGCCAGCTCACCAACAGGCCCGCATGAAAAACTGTTTTTT.

The chain combines TRBV27 with TRBJ2-1; 7 positions agree with TRBD1. V dropped 3 bases and J dropped 0; count of bases not matched to a gene: 14. Germline V gene lookup returns CDR1 MNHEY and CDR2 SMNVEV (reference sequence). The CDR3 contains 19 residues. CDR3: CASSFSNRGYDGSYNEQFF. Written as DNA, the CDR3 is TGTGCCAGCAGTTTTTCCAACAGGGGCTACGATGGCTCCTACAATGAGCAGTTCTTC.